In this sample, the clone carrying this T cell receptor beta chain turned up a few times. The antigen remains undetermined. The data derive from a study of cytomegalovirus exposure and HLA in healthy donors. Study-wide results and limits: The later analysis indicated that the majority of CMV-associated TCR beta chains appeared HLA-restricted. Prediction of most subjects' HLA-A and HLA-B alleles by TCR beta sequences was reportedly accurate.

The CDR3 contains 12 residues. The germline CDR1 and CDR2 sequences are LNHDA and SQIVND (reference sequence). V dropped 4 bases and J dropped 7; count of bases not matched to a gene: 3. Primers included in the PCR were 60 Vbeta and 13 Jbeta primers. In the study's own analysis: Unique TCR beta chains totaled some 80 million in a later count, with 8.5 million to 12 million of them shared. Profiling relied on immunoSEQ multiplex PCR, and the TCRdb table lists in-frame clones only, not all of them. V and J calls and clone size come straight from that table; D and trimming were deduced from the DNA. Of about 140,000 clones in the sample, 64% were seen once.

This receptor was obtained from a woman in her thirties or forties in good health and CMV-seronegative. The chain carries TRBV19 and TRBJ1-1; TRBD1 matches 7 bases. The specimen was PBMCs. The CDR3 nucleotides are TGTGCCAGTAGTAACCGACAGGGTGAAGCTTTCTTT. Protein sequence: CASSNRQGEAFF.